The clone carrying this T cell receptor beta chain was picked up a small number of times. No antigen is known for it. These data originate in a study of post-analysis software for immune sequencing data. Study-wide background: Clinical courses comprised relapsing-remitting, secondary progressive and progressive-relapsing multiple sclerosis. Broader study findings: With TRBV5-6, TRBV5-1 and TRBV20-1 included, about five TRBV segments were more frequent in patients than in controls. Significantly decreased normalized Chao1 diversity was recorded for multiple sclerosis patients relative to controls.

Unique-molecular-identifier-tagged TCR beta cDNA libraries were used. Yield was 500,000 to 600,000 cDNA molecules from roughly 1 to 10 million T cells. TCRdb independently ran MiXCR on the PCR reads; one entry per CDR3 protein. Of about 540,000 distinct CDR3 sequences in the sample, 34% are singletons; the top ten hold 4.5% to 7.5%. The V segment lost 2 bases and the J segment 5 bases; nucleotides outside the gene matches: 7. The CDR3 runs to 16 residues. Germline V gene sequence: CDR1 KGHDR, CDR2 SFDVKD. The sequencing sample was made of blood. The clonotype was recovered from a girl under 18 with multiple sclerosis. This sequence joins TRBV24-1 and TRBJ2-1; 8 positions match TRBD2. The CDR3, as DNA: TGTGCCACCAGTGATTGGCGCGGGGGGAGTGACAATGAGCAGTTCTTC. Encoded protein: CATSDWRGGSDNEQFF.